The sequence of this T cell receptor beta chain was determined in a study of Ad26.COV2.S vaccination and SARS-CoV-2 variants. Turning to the study itself: The trial was COV1001 and the donor's arm was Ad26.COV2.S.

Whole-study findings and limits: Responses of T cells in total may have been underestimated by the TCR breadth and depth analyses.

This clone was counted once. Antigen: not known. This CDR3 is also generated by other DNA sequences in the sample. Assay: immunoSEQ multiplex PCR; the TCRdb copy retains only in-frame clones and omits some. The data hold around 400,000 clones, with roughly 90% observed a single time. Trimming stripped 2 bases from V and 4 bases from J, with 8 bases between. The CDR3 is made up of 13 amino acids. CDR1 and CDR2 (germline): KGHSH, LQKENI. Regarding treatment: around 19 received Ad26.COV2.S at low or high dose, single or two shots; a few received placebo; per-sample allocation not given. Day 63 following the first vaccine or placebo injection was when the samples were taken. The donor was a Boston adult aged 18-55 years. Wuhan-strain spike was delivered by a replication-incompetent Ad26 vector.

The V call is TRBV18, the J call TRBJ2-5; a weak D match, TRBD1 (5 bases). The material was peripheral blood, obtained in a trial of Ad26.COV2.S vaccine versus placebo. The clonotype was recovered from a person aged 18-65 years who received the Ad26.COV2.S COVID-19 vaccine or a placebo. As DNA, the CDR3 is TGTGCCAGCTCACCAGGAGACAGAGAGACCCAGTACTTC. Protein sequence: CASSPGDRETQYF. The full variable domain, rest sourced from reference TRBV18 and TRBJ2-5, is NAGVMQNPRHLVRRRGQEARLRCSPMKGHSHVYWYRQLPEEGLKFMVYLQKENIIDESGMPKERFSAEFPKEGPSILRIQQVVRGDSAAYFCASSPGDRETQYFGPGTRLLVL.